Presented here are 17 T cell receptor beta chains from one specimen sequenced in a study of blood T cell repertoires in COVID-19. Sequencing used immunoSEQ multiplex PCR; TCRdb keeps in-frame clones, though not all of them. Here the sample spans about 170,000 clones, about 83% being singletons. What was sequenced was PBMCs or T cells enriched from blood (not recorded which). Receptors were obtained from a woman between 45 and 60 years old in a cohort exposed to, infected with or recovered from COVID-19 (not recorded which).

This clone showed up just once. The rearrangement links TRBV27 to TRBJ2-3; a possible D gene is TRBD2 (6 bases). This CDR3 is 17 amino acids long. V was shortened by 4 bases and J by 1 base, with 18 bases between the two germline ends. CDR1 and CDR2 (germline): MNHEY, SMNVEV (reference sequence). CDR3 in amino acids: CASSSRAGSRGTDTQYF. The CDR3 nucleotides are TGTGCCAGCAGTTCGCGTGCCGGGAGTCGGGGCACAGATACGCAGTATTTT.

V usage is TRBV9 and J usage is TRBJ2-7, with 8 bases matching TRBD1. The CDR3 is made up of 15 amino acids. The J segment lost 0 bases and the V segment lost 4 bases, leaving 6 bases of the junction unmatched. CDR1 and CDR2 from the germline V gene are SGDLS and YYNGEE. The CDR3 spells CASSMGTGSSYEQYF. As DNA, the CDR3 is TGTGCCAGCAGCATGGGGACAGGTAGCTCCTACGAGCAGTACTTC.

V and J are TRBV7-2 and TRBJ1-5; 7 nucleotides agree with TRBD1. Germline CDR1 reads SGHTA; CDR2 reads FQGNSA. After removal of 1 base from V and 9 bases from J, the junction contained 9 bases not matched to a gene. This CDR3 spans 15 amino acids. The CDR3 DNA sequence: TGTGCCAGCAGCTTAGAACAGGGGAAAGGGGGGCCCCAGCATTTT. Protein: CASSLEQGKGGPQHF.

The chain combines TRBV5-4 with TRBJ2-7; the match to TRBD1 covers 9 bases. Germline loops: CDR1 SGHNT, CDR2 YYREEE (reference sequence). J gave up 8 bases and V 0 bases, and 9 bases lay outside the gene matches. The CDR3 contains 15 residues. This CDR3 reads CASSLGGDRVIQQYF. In nucleotides, the CDR3 is TGTGCCAGCAGCTTGGGAGGGGACAGGGTGATACAGCAGTACTTC.

The gene calls are TRBV5-1 and TRBJ2-7, with TRBD1 identical over 9 bases. The CDR3 contains 14 residues. Germline V gives CDR1 SGHRS, CDR2 YFSETQ. V lost 0 bases to trimming and J lost 5 bases; unmatched junction nucleotides: 3. The CDR3 DNA follows: TGCGCCAGCAGCTTGGCGACAGGGGGAAACGAGCAGTACTTC. As protein: CASSLATGGNEQYF. Full variable domain (missing parts from reference TRBV5-1 and TRBJ2-7): KAGVTQTPRYLIKTRGQQVTLSCSPISGHRSVSWYQQTPGQGLQFLFEYFSETQRNKGNFPGRFSGRQFSNSRSEMNVSTLELGDSALYLCASSLATGGNEQYFGPGTRLTVT.

The rearrangement uses TRBV2 and TRBJ1-2; 10 positions match TRBD1. Trimming cost V 6 bases and J 6 bases; bases outside gene matches: 7. The germline V gene encodes CDR1 SNHLY and CDR2 FYNNEI. The CDR3 contains 14 residues. Here the CDR3 DNA reads TGTGCCAGCAGCGAGACAGGGGGCGCAGATGGCTACACCTTC. Residues: CASSETGGADGYTF.

The chain combines TRBV28 with TRBJ2-1; 9 bases fit TRBD1. Germline V gene sequence: CDR1 MDHEN, CDR2 SYDVKM. The CDR3 has 12 amino acids. The J segment lost 15 bases and the V segment lost 8 bases, leaving 11 bases of the junction unmatched. Written as DNA, the CDR3 is TGTGCCAGCCGAATGGGGGACAGGGCGTCGTTCTTC. This codes for CASRMGDRASFF.

V is TRBV19 and J is TRBJ2-5, with TRBD1 identical over 12 bases. Germline-derived CDR1 and CDR2 are LNHDA and SQIVND (reference sequence). Germline trimming cut 6 bases from V and 2 bases from J; bases unmatched to any gene: 4. The CDR3 is 15 amino acids. The CDR3 DNA is TGTGCCAGTAGCACGGGACAGGGGGCACAAGAGACCCAGTACTTC. Encoded protein: CASSTGQGAQETQYF.

The chain recombines TRBV15 with TRBJ1-4; TRBD1 aligns across 9 bases. The CDR3 covers 14 residues. V lost 8 bases to trimming and J lost 5 bases; unmatched junction nucleotides: 6. CDR1 and CDR2 from the germline V gene are LNHNV and YYDKDF (reference sequence). The CDR3 region is CATQQGARNEKLFF. CDR3 in DNA: TGTGCCACCCAACAGGGGGCCAGAAATGAAAAACTGTTTTTT.

The rearrangement joins TRBV5-4 to TRBJ2-2; 9 bases fit TRBD2. The CDR3 spans 15 residues. The germline V gene has CDR1 SGHNT and CDR2 YYREEE (reference sequence). The V and J ends lost 9 bases and 3 bases, in that order; junction bases with no gene match: 9. The DNA for the CDR3 is TGTGCCATCGGCGGGCTAGCGGGATACACCGGGGAGCTGTTTTTT. The encoded protein is CAIGGLAGYTGELFF.

V and J are TRBV27 and TRBJ2-1, with no clear D. V lost 10 bases and J lost 2, with 12 bases in between. The CDR3 loop spans 13 amino acids. In germline, CDR1 is MNHEY, CDR2 SMNVEV (reference sequence). CDR3 DNA: TGTGCCACCGGCACCAGGACCTACAATGAGCAGTTCTTC. It translates to CATGTRTYNEQFF.

This clone has only a few counts. The CDR3 DNA sequence: TGTGCCAGCAATACCGGGACTAGCCGTTACGAGCAGTACTTC. This sequence encodes CASNTGTSRYEQYF. The J gene is TRBJ2-7, the V gene TRBV6-5, with TRBD2 identical over 9 bases. The V and J ends lost 7 bases and 4 bases, in that order; junction bases with no gene match: 8. The CDR3 totals 14 residues. The germline V gene has CDR1 MNHEY and CDR2 SVGAGI.

CDR3 sequence: CASSPPGTGELYGYTF. The CDR3 DNA follows: TGTGCCAGCTCACCACCGGGAACAGGGGAGTTGTATGGCTACACCTTC. The chain combines TRBV18 with TRBJ1-2; the match to TRBD1 covers 7 bases. CDR1 KGHSH and CDR2 LQKENI come from the germline V gene. This CDR3 is 16 amino acids long. V trimming: 0 bases; J trimming: 5 bases; junction bases outside the gene matches: 9.

V gene TRBV18 combines with J gene TRBJ2-7; 9 nucleotides align to TRBD1. The germline CDR1 and CDR2 sequences are KGHSH and LQKENI. This CDR3 contains 18 residues. J lost 3 bases, V lost 1 base, and 13 bases had no gene match. The CDR3 DNA reads as TGTGCCAGCTCACCACTTGGTCCGGGGACAGGGAATTACTACGAGCAGTACTTC. This translates into CASSPLGPGTGNYYEQYF.

The chain carries TRBV3-1 (or the pseudogene TRBV3-2) and TRBJ2-3, with a tentative D call TRBD1 (5 bases). The CDR3 has 15 residues. V gave up 3 bases and J gave up 5 bases, with 15 bases separating them. Per the germline V gene, CDR1 is LGHDT and CDR2 is YNNKEL (reference sequence). For the CDR3, the DNA is TGTGCCAGCAGCCATCCAGTTGGGGCTGAAGATACGCAGTATTTT. It specifies CASSHPVGAEDTQYF.

The chain links TRBV5-5 to TRBJ1-6, with TRBD1 matching over 7 bases. V lost 2 bases, J lost 8 bases, and 4 bases stayed unmatched. CDR1 is SGHKS, CDR2 YYEKEE, per germline (reference sequence). This CDR3 comprises 14 residues. DNA of the CDR3: TGTGCCAGCAGCTTAGGGACAGATTATTCACCCCTCCACTTT. This translates into CASSLGTDYSPLHF.

This chain links TRBV2 with TRBJ1-4; the D is unclear. Trimming took off 10 bases at V and 4 bases at J, with 10 bases between the two ends. Germline-derived CDR1 and CDR2 are SNHLY and FYNNEI. There are 12 residues in the CDR3. The chain's CDR3 is CATRSINEKLFF. The CDR3 nucleotides are TGTGCCACCAGGTCCATTAATGAAAAACTGTTTTTT.